This T cell receptor (beta chain) was recorded in a study of response to subunit inactivated influenza vaccine (dated by TCRdb to between 2017 and 2018). About the full investigation: To follow how T cells responded to a trivalent subunit inactivated influenza vaccine, the researchers relied on deep quantitative profiling of the T cell receptor repertoire. What the authors observed across the whole study: The authors proposed that each seasonal influenza vaccination may bring in only a limited number of new T cells.

Preparation of the library involved RT-PCR. This sample was sequenced with an Illumina HiSeq 2500. TCRdb reprocessed the public reads (quality trimming at Q25 with fastp, clone calling with MiXCR) and kept in-frame beta chains. Each record represents a unique CDR3 protein, reported with the most common genes and DNA among its rows. The sample table shows 550,000 to 800,000 distinct CDR3 sequences, and approximately 15% are seen once. 6% to 8% of the sample is in the top ten clones. With regard to this clonotype: This clone's antigen is unknown. Base qualities are not at hand, and no much larger clone is one base apart.

V gives up 1 base and J gives up 2 bases, and the segment between their germline ends measures 18 bases. Looking up the germline V gene yields CDR1 SGHRS and CDR2 YFSETQ. CDR3 length: 17 amino acids, cysteine to phenylalanine. Here the CDR3 DNA is all that survives: 51 bases in frame from base 1. The sequence derives from a man in his fifties or sixties who received an inactivated influenza vaccine. Donor details come from another sample of the same person, matched by shared clones. Recombination joined TRBV5-1 with TRBJ2-5; perhaps TRBD2 is the D gene, with 6 bases matching. This specimen consisted of PBMCs from blood, obtained 14 to 15 days before vaccination. CDR3 loop: CASSLRSWEDRQETQYF. In nucleotides, the sequence is TGCGCCAGCAGCTTGAGATCGTGGGAGGACCGACAAGAGACCCAGTACTTC.